This T cell receptor (beta chain) is from a study of blood T cell repertoires in COVID-19. The wider study: From the United States, Italy and Spain came samples of acute and convalescent COVID-19. PBMCs, B-cell-depleted T cells, or T cells were the source of the cDNA or gDNA that made up the material.

Authors' data handling: Estimation of nucleated cell counts was performed using reference gene primer amplification. Libraries were prepared by immunoSEQ multiplex PCR; TCRdb keeps only in-frame clonotypes and omits some of them. The DNA was the basis for D and trimming; V, J and clone size are from that table. The sample contains approximately 84,000 clones, nearly 85% of which appear only once. The TCR originated in a woman of 80 years or more with acute or convalescent COVID-19. What was sequenced was peripheral blood.

The CDR3: CASSPDRGQVYGYTF. The CDR3 region has the DNA TGTGCCAGCAGCCCGGACAGGGGGCAGGTCTATGGCTACACCTTC. J is TRBJ1-2 and V is TRBV5-6; 11 bases agree with TRBD1. CDR3 length: 15 residues. From germline, CDR1 is SGHDT and CDR2 YYEEEE. J lost 4 bases, V lost 4 bases, and 6 bases had no gene match.